Only a few counts were recorded for the clone carrying this T cell receptor beta chain. Antigen specificity is unknown. J lost 4 bases, V lost 2 bases, and 0 bases had no gene match. CDR3 length: 14 amino acids. Germline V gene lookup returns CDR1 ENHRY and CDR2 SYGVKD. These data come from a study of T cell clonotyping in hematopoietic cell transplantation. Findings and caveats of the study: After transplant, recipient diversity fell while pathologically expanded clonotypes grew through day 180. Few recipient clonotypes overlapped donors; over 97% were de novo at given depth. Higher Inverse Simpson Index values in graft donor and pretransplant recipient predicted broader posttransplant TCR diversity. No sorting was done, leaving CD4 and CD8 contributions mixed.

Libraries were prepared by immunoSEQ multiplex PCR; TCRdb keeps only in-frame clonotypes and omits some of them. The sample shows about 69,000 clones, 94% of them seen only once. The rearrangement links TRBV10-3 to TRBJ2-3, with 10 positions matching TRBD2. Sequencing was done on a sample of peripheral blood mononuclear cells. This clonotype originated in a man aged 45-65 years in good health. Some clones in this sample may be carry-over from other donors' samples. The chain's CDR3 is CAISESGGADTQYF. The CDR3 coding sequence is TGTGCCATCAGTGAGAGCGGGGGGGCAGATACGCAGTATTTT.